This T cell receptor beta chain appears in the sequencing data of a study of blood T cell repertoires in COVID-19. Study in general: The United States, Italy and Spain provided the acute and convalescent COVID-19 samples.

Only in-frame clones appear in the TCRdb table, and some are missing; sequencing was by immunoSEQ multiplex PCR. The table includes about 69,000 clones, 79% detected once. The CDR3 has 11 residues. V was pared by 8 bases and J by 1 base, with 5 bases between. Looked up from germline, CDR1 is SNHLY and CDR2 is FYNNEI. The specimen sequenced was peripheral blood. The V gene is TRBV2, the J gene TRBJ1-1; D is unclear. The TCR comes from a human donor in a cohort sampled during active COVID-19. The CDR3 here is CASYRNTEAFF. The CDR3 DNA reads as TGTGCCAGCTACAGGAACACTGAAGCTTTCTTT.